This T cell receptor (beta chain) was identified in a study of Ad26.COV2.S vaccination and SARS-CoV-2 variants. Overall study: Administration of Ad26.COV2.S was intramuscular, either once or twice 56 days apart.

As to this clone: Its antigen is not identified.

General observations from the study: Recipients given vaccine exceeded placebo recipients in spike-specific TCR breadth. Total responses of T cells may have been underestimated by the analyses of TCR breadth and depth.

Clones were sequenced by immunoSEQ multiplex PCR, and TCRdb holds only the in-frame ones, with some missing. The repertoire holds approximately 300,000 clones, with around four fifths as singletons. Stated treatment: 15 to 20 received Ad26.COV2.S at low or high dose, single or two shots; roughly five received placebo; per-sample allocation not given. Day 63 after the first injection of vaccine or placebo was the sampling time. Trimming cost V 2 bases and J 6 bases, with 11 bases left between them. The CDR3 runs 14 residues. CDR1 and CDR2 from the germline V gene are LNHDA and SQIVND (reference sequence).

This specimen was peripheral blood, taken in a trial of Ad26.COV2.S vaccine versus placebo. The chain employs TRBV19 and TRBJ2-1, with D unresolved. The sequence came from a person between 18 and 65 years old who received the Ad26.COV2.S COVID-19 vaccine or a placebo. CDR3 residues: CASSIRPPPNEQFF. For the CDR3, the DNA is TGTGCCAGTAGTATAAGGCCCCCACCCAATGAGCAGTTCTTC.